This entry describes one TCR beta chain. The data were obtained in a study of blood T cell repertoires in COVID-19. The wider study: Samples taken during acute and convalescent COVID-19 were collected in the United States, Italy and Spain.

In the study's own analysis: Cell counts per sample came from amplifying reference gene primers. The assay was immunoSEQ multiplex PCR, and TCRdb's table has in-frame clones only and misses some. D and trimming come from the DNA, and the V and J calls and clone size come from that table. The table has some 87,000 clones, 60% to 85% seen once. This clonotype was sampled from a human donor in a cohort sampled during active COVID-19. Sequencing was carried out using peripheral blood.

CDR3 DNA sequence: TGCGCCAGCAGCCCGCGGACCCCTGGGCTAGCGGGGTTTCAAGAGACCCAGTACTTC. Its translation: CASSPRTPGLAGFQETQYF. V and J are TRBV4-1 and TRBJ2-5, with TRBD2 identical over 9 bases. This CDR3 has 19 amino acids. Germline V gene lookup returns CDR1 MGHRA and CDR2 YSYEKL. V lost 4 bases, J lost 2 bases, and 17 bases stayed unmatched.